Below, 31 T cell receptor beta chains from the same sample are listed, as sequenced in a study of blood T cell repertoires in COVID-19 (dated by TCRdb to 2018 to 2021). Library preparation used the immunoSEQ multiplex PCR assay. TCRdb limited this immuneACCESS table to in-frame rearrangements with V and J called. A share of clones is missing; checked studies link under half to unresolved V genes, and the rest is unexplained. The sample contains 100,000 or so clones, about nine tenths of them found a single time. In total, the top ten clones hold 4% to 5.5% of the sample. The sequenced sample consisted of peripheral blood. These receptor sequences come from a woman in her forties or fifties with COVID-19, enrolled during active disease.

CDR3: CASSQGILAGGLGEQYF. For the CDR3, the DNA is TGCGCCAGCAGCCAAGGTATACTAGCGGGGGGGCTCGGCGAGCAGTACTTC. V usage is TRBV4-1 and J usage is TRBJ2-7; TRBD2 matches 13 bases. Unmatched junction bases numbered 9, after V lost 1 base and J lost 6 bases. The CDR3 sequence is 17 residues long. CDR1 MGHRA and CDR2 YSYEKL come from the germline V gene.

This sequence joins TRBV20-1 and TRBJ2-1; D not resolved. The CDR3 extends over 14 amino acids. Trimming removed 3 bases at V and 4 bases at J, with 13 bases between. From germline, CDR1 is DFQATT and CDR2 SNEGSKA (reference sequence). In DNA, the CDR3 is TGCAGTGCTAGTGGTGGCCCGCGGTACAATGAGCAGTTCTTC. Translation gives CSASGGPRYNEQFF.

A few counts support this clone. The V call is TRBV7-3, the J call TRBJ2-1, with a weak D call TRBD2 (5 bases). This CDR3 has 16 amino acids. Germline V gives CDR1 SGHTA, CDR2 FQGTGA. The V end lost 5 bases, the J end lost 8 bases, and 22 bases lay between the germline ends. CDR3 sequence: CASSPQPGSLSDEQFF. The CDR3 bases are TGTGCCAGCAGCCCCCAGCCGGGGTCCCTTTCCGATGAGCAGTTCTTC.

This sequence joins TRBV10-3 and TRBJ1-4, with TRBD1 matching 9 bases. Per germline, CDR1 ENHRY and CDR2 SYGVKD. The CDR3 consists of 14 residues. Trimming cost V 5 bases and J 8 bases; bases outside gene matches: 6. Written as DNA, the CDR3 is TGTGCCATCAGTAAGGACAGGGGACACGAAAAACTGTTTTTT. Its protein product is CAISKDRGHEKLFF.

This clone is a singleton in its sample. This sequence joins TRBV6-1 and TRBJ1-2; no clear D. This CDR3 region has 13 residues. V was cut by 3 bases and J by 6 bases, with 11 bases left in between. The germline V gene has CDR1 MNHNS and CDR2 SASEGT. CDR3 residues: CASSESGWNGYTF. The CDR3 bases are TGTGCCAGCAGTGAGTCCGGGTGGAATGGCTACACCTTC.

The rearrangement uses TRBV6-4 and TRBJ1-1; 9 positions agree with TRBD1. Germline-derived CDR1 and CDR2 are MRHNA and SNTAGT. Unmatched junction bases numbered 5, after V lost 6 bases and J lost 3 bases. The CDR3 has 14 amino acids. The CDR3 sequence is CASSPGQGYTEAFF. The CDR3 coding sequence is TGTGCCAGCAGCCCCGGACAGGGGTACACTGAAGCTTTCTTT.

Note on this clone: A junction boundary mismatches the germline segment, possibly from a read error. The chain couples TRBV2 to TRBJ1-2; 7 bases align to TRBD1. The CDR3 is 12 residues long. Germline CDR1 reads SNHLY; CDR2 reads FYNNEI. CDR3 region: CTQGGGDYGYTF. DNA for the CDR3: TGCACCCAAGGAGGGGGCGACTATGGCTACACCTTC.

The CDR3 DNA sequence: TGTGCCAGCAGCCGGAACAGGGGGGATAGCAATCAGCCCCAGCATTTT. It yields the protein CASSRNRGDSNQPQHF. The chain links TRBV11-3 to TRBJ1-5; 8 positions match TRBD1. J was trimmed by 0 bases and V by 5 bases; bases with no gene match: 6. Germline V gene sequence: CDR1 SGHNT, CDR2 YENEEA. The CDR3 loop spans 16 amino acids.

This clone was observed a few times. This chain links TRBV19 with TRBJ2-3; 8 bases map to TRBD1. CDR3 size: 13 residues. Trimming removed 11 bases from V and 2 bases from J; junction bases left unmatched: 6. In germline, CDR1 is LNHDA, CDR2 SQIVND (reference sequence). CDR3 amino acids: CAATGANTDTQYF. The CDR3 DNA reads TGTGCCGCGACAGGGGCCAACACAGATACGCAGTATTTT.

The J gene is TRBJ2-1, the V gene TRBV30; D unresolved. Trimming pared 3 bases from V and 4 bases from J, leaving 4 bases between. This CDR3 contains 11 residues. Germline-derived CDR1 and CDR2 are GTSNPN and SVGIG (reference sequence). The CDR3 DNA reads TGTGCCTGGAGCAGATACAATGAGCAGTTCTTC. Its translation is CAWSRYNEQFF.

The chain combines TRBV9 with TRBJ2-2, with 12 nucleotides matching TRBD2. Germline assignment: CDR1 SGDLS and CDR2 YYNGEE. This CDR3 has 16 amino acids. J lost 5 bases, V lost 4 bases, and 6 bases had no gene match. The CDR3 loop reads CASSPSSGGATGELFF. CDR3 nucleotide sequence: TGTGCCAGCAGCCCCTCTAGCGGGGGGGCTACCGGGGAGCTGTTTTTT.

The genes are TRBV3-1 (or the pseudogene TRBV3-2) and TRBJ1-1; 10 bases fit TRBD1. The germline V gene encodes CDR1 LGHDT and CDR2 YNNKEL (reference sequence). The CDR3 is made up of 16 amino acids. Unmatched junction bases numbered 11, after V lost 4 bases and J lost 6 bases. The CDR3 reads CASSPRDRGTLAEAFF. For the CDR3, the DNA is TGTGCCAGCAGCCCCCGGGACAGGGGTACTCTGGCTGAAGCTTTCTTT.

The J gene is TRBJ2-5, the V gene TRBV7-2; tentative D call: TRBD1 (5 bases). Germline CDR1 reads SGHTA; CDR2 reads FQGNSA. V lost 1 base, J lost 5 bases, and 11 bases lay in between. The length of the CDR3 is 14 residues. The CDR3 loop is CASSLGGLRETQYF. Here the CDR3 DNA reads TGTGCCAGCAGCTTAGGGGGCCTTAGGGAGACCCAGTACTTC.

V gene TRBV19 combines with J gene TRBJ2-3, with 7 bases fitting TRBD1. CDR3 length: 16 amino acids. The germline gives CDR1 LNHDA, CDR2 SQIVND (reference sequence). With 6 bases clipped from V and 0 bases from J, the junction kept 9 bases outside the gene matches. The CDR3 DNA reads TGTGCCAGTAGAGAAACAGGGGCATCTAGCACAGATACGCAGTATTTT. It yields the protein CASRETGASSTDTQYF.

The chain joins TRBV6-6 to TRBJ2-3; 13 bases map to TRBD2. The germline CDR1 and CDR2 sequences are MNHNY and SVGAGI (reference sequence). This CDR3 has 16 residues. After removal of 7 bases from V and 4 bases from J, the junction contained 8 bases not matched to a gene. CDR3 nucleotide sequence: TGTGCCAGCACCCTAAGACTAGCGGGGGGAGCAGATACGCAGTATTTT. This gives the protein CASTLRLAGGADTQYF.

This chain joins TRBV29-1 and TRBJ1-2, with D tentatively TRBD1 (5 bases). Germline V lookup: CDR1 SQVTM, CDR2 ANQGSEA. The V end lost 6 bases, the J end lost 4 bases, and 15 bases lay between the germline ends. The CDR3 loop spans 13 amino acids. CDR3 sequence reads: CSVVGGGGYGYTF. The CDR3 coding sequence is TGCAGCGTCGTCGGGGGGGGAGGCTATGGCTACACCTTC. The whole variable domain, remainder taken from reference TRBV29-1 and TRBJ1-2, is SAVISQKPSRDICQRGTSLTIQCQVDSQVTMMFWYRQQPGQSLTLIATANQGSEATYESGFVIDKFPISRPNLTFSTLTVSNMSPEDSSIYLCSVVGGGGYGYTFGSGTRLTVV.

The chain carries TRBV6-5 and TRBJ2-4; D ambiguous. V lost 5 bases, J lost 6 bases, and 11 bases lay in between. This CDR3 is built from 13 residues. Germline lookup yields CDR1 MNHEY and CDR2 SVGAGI. The CDR3 region is CASSTRWSNIQYF. The DNA for the CDR3 is TGTGCCAGCAGTACACGATGGTCAAACATTCAGTACTTC.

The chain links TRBV3-1 (or the pseudogene TRBV3-2) to TRBJ2-1; D is perhaps TRBD2 (5 bases). The CDR3 covers 11 residues. Germline assignment: CDR1 LGHDT and CDR2 YNNKEL (reference sequence). The germline V and J ends were trimmed by 4 bases and 10 bases, with 8 bases remaining between them. The CDR3 region has the DNA TGTGCCAGCAGCCCGGGGTGGGAGCAGTTCTTC. Translation: CASSPGWEQFF.

This clone ranks as medium-sized. V gene TRBV12-3 or TRBV12-4 combines with J gene TRBJ2-7; 7 bases map to TRBD1. The V gene end was trimmed by 5 bases and the J gene end by 5 bases; junction bases not matched to a gene: 6. The CDR3 contains 13 residues. This CDR3 is CASSQGQKDEQYF. The CDR3 coding sequence is TGTGCCAGCAGTCAGGGACAGAAAGACGAGCAGTACTTC.

This clone was recorded only once. The V gene is TRBV11-3, the J gene TRBJ2-3; D gene uncertain. In germline, CDR1 is SGHNT, CDR2 YENEEA. The germline V and J ends were trimmed by 1 base and 2 bases, with 7 bases remaining between them. The CDR3 extends over 14 amino acids. The CDR3: CASSLAQNTDTQYF. In nucleotides, the CDR3 is TGTGCCAGCAGCTTAGCCCAGAACACAGATACGCAGTATTTT.

The J gene is TRBJ2-3, the V gene TRBV5-4; D perhaps matches TRBD2 (6 bases). CDR3 size: 14 residues. Deletions cut 0 bases from V and 2 bases from J, with 7 bases between. Germline V lookup: CDR1 SGHNT, CDR2 YYREEE (reference sequence). CDR3 in DNA: TGTGCCAGCAGCTTGGGGACTAACACAGATACGCAGTATTTT. Amino acid sequence: CASSLGTNTDTQYF.

This chain uses TRBV10-3 with TRBJ1-1; 8 positions agree with TRBD1. From germline, CDR1 is ENHRY and CDR2 SYGVKD. V gave up 3 bases and J gave up 4 bases; unmatched junction bases: 10. This CDR3 is built from 16 residues. The CDR3 reads CAISEPQGASGTEAFF. DNA for the CDR3: TGTGCCATCAGTGAACCGCAGGGGGCTTCGGGCACTGAAGCTTTCTTT.

The chain is built from TRBV6-1 and TRBJ2-3; TRBD2 aligns across 10 bases. The CDR3 consists of 17 residues. V dropped 4 bases and J dropped 1; count of bases not matched to a gene: 8. Germline-derived CDR1 and CDR2 are MNHNS and SASEGT. The CDR3: CASSASSGGSGTDTQYF. CDR3 in DNA: TGTGCCAGCAGTGCCTCTAGCGGGGGTTCGGGCACAGATACGCAGTATTTT.

The chain couples TRBV24-1 to TRBJ2-2; unclear D gene. CDR1 KGHDR and CDR2 SFDVKD come from the germline V gene. The CDR3 has 13 amino acids. V was pared by 4 bases and J by 1 base, with 3 bases between. The CDR3 reads CATSDRNTGELFF. DNA for the CDR3: TGTGCCACCAGTGACAGGAACACCGGGGAGCTGTTTTTT.

The chain carries TRBV27 and TRBJ2-6; 8 bases agree with TRBD2. V lost 4 bases, J lost 0 bases, and 8 bases stayed unmatched. The CDR3 has 18 amino acids. Germline values: CDR1 MNHEY, CDR2 SMNVEV (reference sequence). The CDR3 nucleotides are TGTGCCAGCAGTTCCTGGACGGGGGGGAGCTCTGGGGCCAACGTCCTGACTTTC. Amino acids: CASSSWTGGSSGANVLTF.

The genes are TRBV28 and TRBJ2-7, with 8 bases lining up with TRBD1. This CDR3 is 15 amino acids long. CDR1 and CDR2 (germline): MDHEN, SYDVKM. Losses at the gene ends were 3 bases for V and 2 bases for J; bases not matched to a gene: 6. The CDR3 DNA follows: TGTGCCAGCAGTTTGCACGGACAGGGACCCTACGAGCAGTACTTC. It translates to CASSLHGQGPYEQYF.

The sample holds one count of this clone. DNA of the CDR3: TGTGCCAGCAGTGAGGCAGGGCCCTACGAGCAGTACTTC. It codes for CASSEAGPYEQYF. The chain recombines TRBV6-1 with TRBJ2-7, with D perhaps matching TRBD1 (5 bases). CDR3 length equals 13 residues. The germline CDR1 and CDR2 sequences are MNHNS and SASEGT. Trimming left V 3 bases short and J 2 bases short, with 8 bases between.

This clone was seen only once. The chain recombines TRBV10-2 with TRBJ1-6; TRBD1 might be the D (6 bases). Trimming took off 1 base at V and 7 bases at J, with 11 bases between the two ends. From germline, CDR1 is WSHSY and CDR2 SAAADI. The CDR3 is made up of 15 amino acids. This chain's CDR3 is CASSEFEDSNSPLHF. CDR3 nucleotide sequence: TGCGCCAGCAGTGAGTTCGAGGACAGCAATTCACCCCTCCACTTT.

The chain has TRBV7-2 and TRBJ1-2, with a possible D match to TRBD1 (5 bases). Trimming cost V 4 bases and J 8 bases, with 17 bases left between them. The CDR3 has 14 amino acids. CDR1 is SGHTA, CDR2 FQGNSA, per germline. Here the CDR3 reads CASSSTQGSLGYTF. The CDR3 DNA reads TGTGCCAGCAGCTCCACGCAGGGTTCGCTAGGCTACACCTTC.

This chain connects TRBV7-3 to TRBJ2-2, with TRBD1 matching 9 bases. The CDR3 is 15 residues long. Looked up from germline, CDR1 is SGHTA and CDR2 is FQGTGA. Trimming took 8 bases from V and 7 from J; bases not matched to a gene: 11. The CDR3 sequence is CASSWGDRDSGELFF. CDR3 nucleotides: TGTGCCAGCTCCTGGGGGGACAGGGATAGCGGGGAGCTGTTTTTT.

This chain uses TRBV19 with TRBJ1-6; TRBD1 aligns across 10 bases. This CDR3 region has 14 residues. V lost 6 bases and J lost 10; bases outside the gene matches: 6. Per the germline V gene, CDR1 is LNHDA and CDR2 is SQIVND (reference sequence). The CDR3, as DNA: TGTGCCAGTAGCAACCGGGACAGGGGATCACCCCTCCACTTT. Amino acids: CASSNRDRGSPLHF. Supplemented by reference TRBV19 and TRBJ1-6, the full variable domain reads DGGITQSPKYLFRKEGQNVTLSCEQNLNHDAMYWYRQDPGQGLRLIYYSQIVNDFQKGDIAEGYSVSREKKESFPLTVTSAQKNPTAFYLCASSNRDRGSPLHFGNGTRLTVT.